This T cell receptor beta chain was profiled in a study of shared T cell receptors in the human thymus. TCRdb's copy holds only in-frame clones and misses some; the assay was immunoSEQ multiplex PCR. Here the sample spans under 700,000 clones, around 78% being singletons. The trim removed 6 bases at V and 6 bases at J, leaving 8 bases unmatched. CDR3 length: 14 amino acids. The germline gives CDR1 MNHNS, CDR2 SASEGT. This sample was shared with a second study, whose subject was human thymus T cells. According to that study: The sample donors, healthy Finnish infants, were having corrective surgery for congenital heart defects. Thymic resections from corrective heart surgery supplied the tissue. Use of V and J genes seemed skewed within the thymic and blood repertoires. A high degree of thymic repertoire overlap among unrelated individuals was reported in related research.

Sequenced: thymocytes. The chain combines TRBV6-1 with TRBJ1-2, with TRBD1 matching over 9 bases. This TCR was recovered from a boy under three years old with a congenital heart defect. CDR3 residues: CASRLERDRDGYTF. The CDR3 DNA is TGTGCCAGCAGACTCGAACGGGACAGGGATGGCTACACCTTC.